The 17 T cell receptor beta chains below come from one sample, sequenced in a study of T-cell reconstitution after alpha-beta-depleted transplantation in children. It was with unique molecular identifiers that the TCRbeta library was prepared. Each CDR3 protein gets one entry after TCRdb re-called the PCR reads with MiXCR. This table holds 550,000 to 800,000 distinct CDR3 sequences, over 10% found once. Sequenced material: PBMCs, taken before TCRalphabeta/CD19-depleted stem cell transplant. The receptors shown here come from a girl aged 2-10 years with congenital amegakaryocytic thrombocytopenia, due to receive a stem cell transplant.

In its sample, this clonotype was seen a few times. CDR3: CSAAKTGGPSSTDTQYF. The CDR3 nucleotides read TGCAGTGCTGCGAAGACGGGAGGGCCATCTAGCACAGATACGCAGTATTTT. The chain carries TRBV20-1 and TRBJ2-3; TRBD2 matches 8 bases. The trim removed 5 bases at V and 0 bases at J, leaving 13 bases unmatched. CDR3 size: 17 residues. Germline CDR1 and CDR2: DFQATT and SNEGSKA (reference sequence).

This clonotype was counted many times. The chain links TRBV20-1 to TRBJ2-1, with D unclear. Deletions cut 7 bases from V and 6 bases from J, with 13 bases between. This CDR3 spans 12 amino acids. Per the germline V gene, CDR1 is DFQATT and CDR2 is SNEGSKA (reference sequence). The CDR3 sequence: CSVRPSTNEQFF. The DNA of the CDR3 is TGCAGTGTAAGGCCAAGCACCAATGAGCAGTTCTTC.

Worth noting for this clonotype: It is likely a read error, because the conserved phenylalanine at the end of the CDR3 is missing. In nucleotides, the CDR3 is TGTGCCAGCAGCCTATCTGGGTCCGGATCGCCCCAGCATTCT. This encodes CASSLSGSGSPQHS. The chain recombines TRBV7-9 with TRBJ1-5; D is unresolved. This CDR3 comprises 14 residues. V was trimmed by 5 bases and J by 9 bases, leaving 17 bases between them. CDR1 SEHNR and CDR2 FQNEAQ come from the germline V gene (reference sequence).

This chain connects TRBV18 to TRBJ1-4, with D tentatively TRBD1 (6 bases). This CDR3 has 14 amino acids. Germline loops: CDR1 KGHSH, CDR2 LQKENI. V lost 4 bases and J lost 0, with 6 bases in between. CDR3: CASSRGPTNEKLFF. The CDR3 bases are TGTGCCAGCTCACGGGGGCCAACTAATGAAAAACTGTTTTTT.

In this sample, this clonotype turned up many times. This rearrangement joins TRBV7-9 to TRBJ2-7, with unresolved D. The CDR3 has 13 amino acids. V shed 4 bases and J shed 2 bases, with 9 bases lying between them. Germline CDR1 SEHNR, CDR2 FQNEAQ (reference sequence). The CDR3 DNA reads TGTGCCAGCAGCTCTCGAACAACCTACGAGCAGTACTTC. Its protein product is CASSSRTTYEQYF.

This clonotype was recorded a few times. The chain uses TRBV25-1 and TRBJ2-2; D is undetermined. The V gene's germline CDR1 is MGHDK and CDR2 SYGVNS. The V and J ends lost 3 bases and 6 bases respectively, with 11 bases between them. The CDR3 contains 14 residues. The chain's CDR3 is CASSEVSASGELFF. The CDR3 DNA follows: TGTGCCAGCAGTGAGGTCTCGGCGTCCGGGGAGCTGTTTTTT.

CDR3 residues: CASSQERGLIREQYF. The CDR3 bases are TGTGCCAGCTCACAGGAACGGGGCTTAATTAGGGAGCAGTACTTC. The genes are TRBV18 and TRBJ2-7; D tentatively fits TRBD1 or TRBD2 (5 bases each). The V gene's germline CDR1 is KGHSH and CDR2 LQKENI. V gave up 4 bases and J gave up 7 bases, with 20 bases separating them. This CDR3 is 15 amino acids long. The whole variable domain, remainder taken from reference TRBV18 and TRBJ2-7, is NAGVMQNPRHLVRRRGQEARLRCSPMKGHSHVYWYRQLPEEGLKFMVYLQKENIIDESGMPKERFSAEFPKEGPSILRIQQVVRGDSAAYFCASSQERGLIREQYFGPGTRLTVT.

This clonotype was counted ten times or more. The CDR3 sequence is CASRQGLAAYNEQFF. In DNA form, the CDR3 reads TGTGCCAGCAGGCAGGGACTAGCGGCCTACAATGAGCAGTTCTTC. The V call is TRBV12-3 or TRBV12-4, the J call TRBJ2-1, with 11 positions matching TRBD2. This CDR3 comprises 15 residues. The V segment lost 6 bases and the J segment 2 bases; nucleotides outside the gene matches: 3.

The table lists this clonotype with many counts. The rearrangement joins TRBV27 to TRBJ2-2, with 10 nucleotides matching TRBD2. Germline-derived CDR1 and CDR2 are MNHEY and SMNVEV (reference sequence). Losses at the gene ends were 4 bases for V and 5 bases for J; bases not matched to a gene: 7. The CDR3 consists of 16 residues. Here the CDR3 reads CASSWASGRGTGELFF. The DNA for the CDR3 is TGTGCCAGCAGTTGGGCTAGCGGGAGAGGGACCGGGGAGCTGTTTTTT.

This clonotype was observed a few times. The CDR3 coding sequence is TGCAGTGCTGAAGGGACTAGCGGGAGACGAGAGACCCAGTACTTC. This sequence encodes CSAEGTSGRRETQYF. The rearrangement links TRBV20-1 to TRBJ2-5, with 14 bases matching TRBD2. Germline V gene data show CDR1 as DFQATT and CDR2 as SNEGSKA (reference sequence). J gave up 4 bases and V 5 bases, and 6 bases lay outside the gene matches. The CDR3 is 15 residues long.

This clonotype was picked up many times. The gene calls are TRBV12-3 or TRBV12-4 and TRBJ2-1; 9 nucleotides align to TRBD2. Germline trimming cut 4 bases from V and 5 bases from J; bases unmatched to any gene: 3. This CDR3 comprises 14 residues. CDR3: CASSYGTSHNEQFF. The CDR3 bases are TGTGCCAGCAGTTACGGGACTAGCCACAATGAGCAGTTCTTC.

The chain combines TRBV3-1 with TRBJ2-3, with 10 bases matching TRBD2. CDR1 is LGHDT and CDR2 is YNNKEL in the germline V gene (reference sequence). The ends lost 11 bases at V and 2 bases at J; junction bases unmatched: 16. This CDR3 contains 17 residues. The DNA for the CDR3 is TGTGCCTGCTGCCAAATCAGCGGGAGGGCCCTCACAGATACGCAGTATTTT. It encodes CACCQISGRALTDTQYF.

The table lists this clonotype with many counts. V gene TRBV5-1 combines with J gene TRBJ2-3; 8 nucleotides match TRBD1. This CDR3 is built from 15 residues. The J segment lost 5 bases and the V segment lost 0 bases, leaving 5 bases of the junction unmatched. Germline V CDR1 and CDR2: SGHRS, YFSETQ. CDR3 DNA: TGCGCCAGCAGCTTGGAGGACAGGGAGAGAGATACGCAGTATTTT. This codes for CASSLEDRERDTQYF.

As regards this clonotype: This clone may be a read error of a much larger clone one base away. The V gene is TRBV5-1, the J gene TRBJ2-1; 9 bases match TRBD2. Germline V lookup: CDR1 SGHRS, CDR2 YFSETQ. The CDR3 covers 15 residues. In DNA, the CDR3 is TGCGACAGCAGCTTTGCCAGCGGGAGGATGAATGAGCAGTTCTTC. Protein: CDSSFASGRMNEQFF. The full variable domain, in which reference TRBV5-1 and TRBJ2-1 provide the parts outside the CDR3, is KAGVTQTPRYLIKTRGQQVTLSCSPISGHRSVSWYQQTPGQGLQFLFEYFSETQRNKGNFPGRFSGRQFSNSRSEMNVSTLELGDSALYLCDSSFASGRMNEQFFGPGTRLTVL.

This clonotype was recorded many times. This chain connects TRBV5-1 to TRBJ2-2, with no clear D. V gave up 4 bases and J gave up 5 bases, with 12 bases separating them. The CDR3 runs to 14 residues. Per germline, CDR1 SGHRS and CDR2 YFSETQ. This chain's CDR3 is CASSTRLETGELFF. CDR3 coding DNA: TGCGCCAGCAGCACCCGTCTAGAAACCGGGGAGCTGTTTTTT. Filled out from reference TRBV5-1 and TRBJ2-2, the complete variable domain reads KAGVTQTPRYLIKTRGQQVTLSCSPISGHRSVSWYQQTPGQGLQFLFEYFSETQRNKGNFPGRFSGRQFSNSRSEMNVSTLELGDSALYLCASSTRLETGELFFGEGSRLTVL.

This clonotype has ten or more counts. The chain employs TRBV12-3 or TRBV12-4 and TRBJ2-7, with 7 bases aligning to TRBD2. J was trimmed by 0 bases and V by 4 bases; bases with no gene match: 9. The CDR3 is 16 residues long. The CDR3 DNA reads as TGTGCCAGCAGTTCGACCACGGCTAGCGGCTCCTACGAGCAGTACTTC. Translation gives CASSSTTASGSYEQYF.

The chain has TRBV29-1 and TRBJ1-1; D gene unclear. This CDR3 has 14 amino acids. Germline CDR1 is SQVTM and CDR2 is ANQGSEA. V lost 5 bases to trimming and J lost 1 base, with 14 bases between them. CDR3 sequence (DNA): TGCAGCGTTCTTCTCTTCGTTGCGAACACTGAAGCTTTCTTT. It codes for CSVLLFVANTEAFF. The entire variable domain, with the rest obtained from reference TRBV29-1 and TRBJ1-1, is as follows: SAVISQKPSRDICQRGTSLTIQCQVDSQVTMMFWYRQQPGQSLTLIATANQGSEATYESGFVIDKFPISRPNLTFSTLTVSNMSPEDSSIYLCSVLLFVANTEAFFGQGTRLTVV.